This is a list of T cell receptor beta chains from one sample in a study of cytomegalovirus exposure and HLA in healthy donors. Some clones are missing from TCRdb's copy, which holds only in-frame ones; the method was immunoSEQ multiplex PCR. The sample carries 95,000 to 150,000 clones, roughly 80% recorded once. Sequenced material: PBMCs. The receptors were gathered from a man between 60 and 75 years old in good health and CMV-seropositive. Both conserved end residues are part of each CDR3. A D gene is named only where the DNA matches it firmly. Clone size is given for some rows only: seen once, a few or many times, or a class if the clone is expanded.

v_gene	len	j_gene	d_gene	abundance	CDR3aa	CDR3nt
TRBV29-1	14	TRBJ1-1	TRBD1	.	CSAETGGANTEAFF	TGCAGCGCAGAGACAGGGGGCGCAAACACTGAAGCTTTCTTT
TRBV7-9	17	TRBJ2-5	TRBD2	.	CASSPLGVAGGLETQYF	TGTGCCAGCAGCCCCCTAGGCGTAGCGGGAGGGCTGGAGACCCAGTACTTC
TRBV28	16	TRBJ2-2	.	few	CASSLQNDLLGGELFF	TGTGCCAGCAGTCTTCAAAACGACTTATTGGGCGGGGAGCTGTTTTTT
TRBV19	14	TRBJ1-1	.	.	CASSSPGLNTEAFF	TGTGCCAGTAGTTCCCCGGGTCTGAACACTGAAGCTTTCTTT
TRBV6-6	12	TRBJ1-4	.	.	CASRGAVGKLFF	TGTGCCAGCCGGGGTGCAGTCGGAAAACTGTTTTTT
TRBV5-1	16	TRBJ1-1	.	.	CASSLEGRGGDTEAFF	TGCGCCAGCAGCCTGGAGGGGCGGGGGGGGGACACTGAAGCTTTCTTT
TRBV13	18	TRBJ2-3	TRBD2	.	CASSPGLAGGGLTDTQYF	TGTGCCAGCAGCCCCGGACTAGCGGGGGGTGGGTTAACAGATACGCAGTATTTT
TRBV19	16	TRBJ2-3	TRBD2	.	CASSSGLAASTDTQYF	TGTGCCAGTAGTTCCGGACTAGCGGCGAGCACAGATACGCAGTATTTT
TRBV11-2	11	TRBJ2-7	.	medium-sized	CASSFTYEQYF	TGTGCCAGCAGCTTCACCTACGAGCAGTACTTC
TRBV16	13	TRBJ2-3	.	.	CASSHSGTGGQYF	TGTGCCAGCAGCCATTCAGGCACCGGGGGGCAGTATTTT
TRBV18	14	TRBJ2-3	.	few	CASSPASGSDTQYF	TGTGCCAGCTCACCGGCATCGGGGAGTGATACGCAGTATTTT
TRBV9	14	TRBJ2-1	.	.	CASTPTQTTNEQFF	TGTGCCAGCACCCCAACCCAAACTACCAATGAGCAGTTCTTC
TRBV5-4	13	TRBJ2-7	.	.	CASSLQGVGEQYF	TGTGCCAGCAGCTTACAAGGGGTAGGCGAGCAGTACTTC
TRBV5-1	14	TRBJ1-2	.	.	CASSQDSTNYGYTF	TGCGCCAGCAGCCAGGACAGTACTAACTATGGCTACACCTTC
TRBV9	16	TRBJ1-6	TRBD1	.	CASSVSGTGGNSPLHF	TGTGCCAGCAGCGTGTCCGGGACAGGGGGTAATTCGCCCCTCCACTTT
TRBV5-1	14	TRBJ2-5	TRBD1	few	CASSWGQYQETQYF	TGCGCCAGCAGCTGGGGACAGTACCAAGAGACCCAGTACTTC
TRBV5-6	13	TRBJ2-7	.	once	CASSQVYRYEQYF	TGTGCCAGCAGCCAAGTCTACAGATACGAGCAGTACTTC
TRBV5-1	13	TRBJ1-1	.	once	CASSGGGRREAFF	TGCGCCAGCAGCGGGGGGGGACGGCGAGAAGCTTTCTTT
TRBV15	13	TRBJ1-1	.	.	CATSQQGNTEAFF	TGTGCCACCAGCCAACAGGGGAACACTGAAGCTTTCTTT
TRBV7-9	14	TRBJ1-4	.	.	CASSLGQVNEKLFF	TGTGCCAGCAGCTTAGGGCAGGTTAATGAAAAACTGTTTTTT
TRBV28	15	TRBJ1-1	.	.	CASSIDKDMNTEAFF	TGTGCCAGCAGTATAGATAAGGACATGAACACTGAAGCTTTCTTT
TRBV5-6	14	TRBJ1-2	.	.	CASSRGGENYGYTF	TGTGCCAGCAGCCGAGGTGGCGAAAACTATGGCTACACCTTC
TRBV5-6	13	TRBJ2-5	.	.	CASSLRTQETQYF	TGTGCCAGCAGCCTGCGGACACAAGAGACCCAGTACTTC
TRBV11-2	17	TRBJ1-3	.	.	CASSLGGSLWTGNTIYF	TGTGCCAGCAGCTTAGGAGGCAGCCTTTGGACTGGAAACACCATATATTTT
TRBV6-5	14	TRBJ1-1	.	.	CASTLGRGRTEAFF	TGTGCCAGCACCCTGGGGCGGGGGCGGACTGAAGCTTTCTTT
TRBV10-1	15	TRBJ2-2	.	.	CASSPEGLNTGELFF	TGCGCCAGCAGTCCCGAGGGACTCAACACCGGGGAGCTGTTTTTT
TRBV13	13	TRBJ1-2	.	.	CASSLLKSYGYTF	TGTGCCAGCAGCCTATTAAAGAGCTATGGCTACACCTTC
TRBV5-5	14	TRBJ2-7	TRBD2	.	CASGNSGWAYEQYF	TGTGCCAGCGGGAATAGCGGGTGGGCCTACGAGCAGTACTTC
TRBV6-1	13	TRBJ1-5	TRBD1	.	CASNEDRAQPQHF	TGTGCCAGCAACGAAGACAGGGCTCAGCCCCAGCATTTT
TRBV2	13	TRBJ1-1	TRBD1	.	CASTQGENTEAFF	TGTGCCAGTACACAGGGGGAGAACACTGAAGCTTTCTTT
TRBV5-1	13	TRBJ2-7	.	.	CASSLGQNYEQYF	TGCGCCAGCAGCTTGGGACAGAACTACGAGCAGTACTTC
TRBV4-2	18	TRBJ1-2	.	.	CASSQDQGNTGSDYGYTF	TGTGCCAGCAGCCAAGATCAGGGGAATACCGGGTCCGACTATGGCTACACCTTC
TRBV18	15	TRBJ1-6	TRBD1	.	CASSPQDRGKSPLHF	TGTGCCAGCTCACCACAGGACAGGGGAAAGTCACCCCTCCACTTT
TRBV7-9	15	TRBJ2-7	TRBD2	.	CASSPLGGSSYEQYF	TGTGCCAGCAGCCCCCTCGGGGGGAGCTCCTACGAGCAGTACTTC
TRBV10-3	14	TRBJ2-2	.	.	CAIGPPAGTGELFF	TGTGCCATCGGGCCGCCAGCGGGCACCGGGGAGCTGTTTTTT
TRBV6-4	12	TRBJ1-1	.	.	CASSEGGTEAFF	TGTGCCAGCAGTGAAGGGGGAACTGAAGCTTTCTTT
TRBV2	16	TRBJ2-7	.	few	CASSEGLTRSLYEQYF	TGTGCCAGCAGTGAAGGGCTGACTAGGTCTCTCTACGAGCAGTACTTC
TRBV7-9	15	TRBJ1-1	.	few	CASSLTQVQNTEAFF	TGTGCCAGCAGCCTAACACAGGTACAGAACACTGAAGCTTTCTTT
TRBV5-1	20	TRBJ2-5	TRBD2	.	CASSLAGGLAGAMYQETQYF	TGCGCCAGCAGCTTGGCCGGGGGGTTAGCGGGGGCCATGTACCAAGAGACCCAGTACTTC
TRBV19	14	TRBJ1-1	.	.	CASSIGGADTEAFF	TGTGCCAGTAGTATAGGCGGAGCGGACACTGAAGCTTTCTTT
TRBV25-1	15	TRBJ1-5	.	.	CASSPSNRDDQPQHF	TGTGCCAGCAGTCCCTCGAACAGGGACGATCAGCCCCAGCATTTT
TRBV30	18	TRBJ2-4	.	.	CAWSVNLLKKGERNIQYF	TGTGCCTGGAGTGTTAACCTCCTAAAGAAGGGGGAGAGAAACATTCAGTACTTC
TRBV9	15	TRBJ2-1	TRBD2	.	CASSVTSGRYNEQFF	TGTGCCAGCAGCGTGACTAGCGGGAGGTATAATGAGCAGTTCTTC
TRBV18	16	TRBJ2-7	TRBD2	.	CASSPPGLAGIYEQYF	TGTGCCAGCTCACCACCGGGACTAGCGGGGATCTACGAGCAGTACTTC
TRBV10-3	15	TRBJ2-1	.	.	CAITDTGSSYNEQFF	TGTGCCATCACTGACACTGGGAGCTCCTACAATGAGCAGTTCTTC
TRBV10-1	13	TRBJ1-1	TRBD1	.	CASSGQGYTEAFF	TGCGCCAGCAGTGGACAGGGATACACTGAAGCTTTCTTT
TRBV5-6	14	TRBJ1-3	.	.	CASRSFALGNTIYF	TGTGCCAGCAGATCCTTTGCGTTGGGAAACACCATATATTTT
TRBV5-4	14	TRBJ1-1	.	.	CASSFSAAVSEAFF	TGTGCCAGCAGCTTCTCAGCGGCCGTCAGTGAAGCTTTCTTT
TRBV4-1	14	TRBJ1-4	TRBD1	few	CASSQADRDEKLFF	TGCGCCAGCAGCCAAGCGGACAGGGATGAAAAACTGTTTTTT
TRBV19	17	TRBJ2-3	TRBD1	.	CASRSDRARGRGDTQYF	TGTGCCAGTAGATCAGACAGGGCCCGGGGTAGGGGGGATACGCAGTATTTT
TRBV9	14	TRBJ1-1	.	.	CASSVEAGNTEAFF	TGTGCCAGCAGCGTAGAGGCAGGGAACACTGAAGCTTTCTTT
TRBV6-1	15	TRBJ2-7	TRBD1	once	CASRRAGTGGHEQYF	TGTGCCAGCAGGAGGGCCGGGACAGGGGGCCACGAGCAGTACTTC
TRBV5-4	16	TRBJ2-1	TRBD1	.	CASSLASGQVYNEQFF	TGTGCCAGCAGCTTGGCCTCTGGACAGGTCTACAATGAGCAGTTCTTC
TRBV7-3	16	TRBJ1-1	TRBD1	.	CASSLISVSGGTEAFF	TGTGCCAGCAGCTTAATCTCGGTATCAGGGGGCACTGAAGCTTTCTTT
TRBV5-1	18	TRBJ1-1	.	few	CASSLEGDEGRWNTEAFF	TGCGCCAGCAGCTTGGAGGGGGATGAGGGGAGATGGAACACTGAAGCTTTCTTT
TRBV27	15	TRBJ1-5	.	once	CASSLSAGRNQPQHF	TGTGCCAGCAGTTTATCGGCAGGGCGCAATCAGCCCCAGCATTTT
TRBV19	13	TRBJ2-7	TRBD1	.	CASSINRGYEQYF	TGTGCCAGTAGTATAAACAGGGGCTACGAGCAGTACTTC
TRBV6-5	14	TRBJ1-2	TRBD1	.	CASSLLGQSHGYTF	TGTGCCAGCAGTCTCCTGGGACAGTCGCATGGCTACACCTTC